This entry lists 6 T cell receptor beta chains sequenced from one sample in a study of identical twins. Each CDR3 protein is one row after TCRdb ran MiXCR on the 5' RACE reads. The sample contains about 660,000 distinct CDR3 sequences, over 8.5% of which appear only once. These data are also associated with another study on yellow fever vaccine responses in identical twins.

Sequenced sample: PBMCs. The receptors originated from a woman younger than 30 in good health.

The table lists this clonotype with a few counts. The chain joins TRBV7-2 to TRBJ2-1; D unclear. Looked up from germline, CDR1 is SGHTA and CDR2 is FQGNSA. This CDR3 is built from 13 residues. V gave up 0 bases and J gave up 8 bases, with 8 bases separating them. DNA of the CDR3: TGTGCCAGCAGCTTAGCGGATAGGGATGAGCAGTTCTTC. As protein: CASSLADRDEQFF.

This clonotype appeared many times. As DNA, the CDR3 is TGTGCCAGCAGCCAATCCCGACAGGGCACCTCCCAAGAGACCCAGTACTTC. Translating gives CASSQSRQGTSQETQYF. The chain is built from TRBV3-1 and TRBJ2-5; 7 bases fit TRBD1. Per the germline V gene, CDR1 is LGHDT and CDR2 is YNNKEL (reference sequence). The CDR3 contains 17 residues. After removal of 2 bases from V and 1 base from J, the junction contained 10 bases not matched to a gene.

This clonotype was detected ten times or more. The rearrangement joins TRBV12-3 or TRBV12-4 to TRBJ2-2, with D tentatively TRBD2 (5 bases). The CDR3 has 15 residues. Trimming removed 2 bases from V and 2 bases from J, with 9 bases in between. Here the CDR3 reads CASSLRPGNTGELFF. CDR3 DNA sequence: TGTGCCAGCAGTTTACGTCCGGGAAACACCGGGGAGCTGTTTTTT.

This sequence joins TRBV24-1 and TRBJ2-3; the D call may be TRBD1 or TRBD2 (6 bases each). Germline V gene sequence: CDR1 KGHDR, CDR2 SFDVKD. The V end lost 7 bases, the J end lost 1 base, and 11 bases lay between the germline ends. The CDR3 runs to 14 residues. CDR3 residues: CATRGASGTDTQYF. The DNA for the CDR3 is TGTGCCACCAGGGGGGCTAGCGGCACAGATACGCAGTATTTT.

This clonotype came up many times. This CDR3 is CASSPLAQEAEAFF. In DNA form, the CDR3 reads TGTGCCAGCAGCCCCCTGGCGCAGGAGGCTGAAGCTTTCTTT. The chain carries TRBV4-2 and TRBJ1-1, with D unclear. The V end was cut by 4 bases, the J end by 6 bases, with 15 bases between. This CDR3 region has 14 residues. CDR1 is LGHNA and CDR2 is YNFKEQ in the germline V gene.

The table lists this clonotype with a few counts. This chain uses TRBV7-6 with TRBJ2-6; 11 bases map to TRBD1. The J segment lost 2 bases and the V segment lost 5 bases, leaving 5 bases of the junction unmatched. The CDR3 has 17 amino acids. Germline V gene lookup returns CDR1 SGHVS and CDR2 FNYEAQ. In nucleotides, the CDR3 is TGTGCCAGCAGCGACACGGGACAGGGGGCTGGGGCCAACGTCCTGACTTTC. Amino acid sequence: CASSDTGQGAGANVLTF.